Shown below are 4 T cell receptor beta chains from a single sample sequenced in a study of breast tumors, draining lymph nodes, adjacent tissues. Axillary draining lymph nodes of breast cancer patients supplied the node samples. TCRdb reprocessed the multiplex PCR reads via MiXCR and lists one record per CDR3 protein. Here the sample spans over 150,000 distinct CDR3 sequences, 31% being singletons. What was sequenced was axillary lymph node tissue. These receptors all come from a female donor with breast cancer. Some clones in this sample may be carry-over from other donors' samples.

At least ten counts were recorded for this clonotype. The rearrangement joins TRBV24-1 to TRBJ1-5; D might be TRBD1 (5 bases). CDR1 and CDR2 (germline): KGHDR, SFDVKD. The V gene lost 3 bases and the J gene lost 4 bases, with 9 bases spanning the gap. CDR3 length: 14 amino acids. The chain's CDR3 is CATSDHGANQPQHF. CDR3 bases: TGTGCCACCAGTGATCACGGGGCAAATCAGCCCCAGCATTTT.

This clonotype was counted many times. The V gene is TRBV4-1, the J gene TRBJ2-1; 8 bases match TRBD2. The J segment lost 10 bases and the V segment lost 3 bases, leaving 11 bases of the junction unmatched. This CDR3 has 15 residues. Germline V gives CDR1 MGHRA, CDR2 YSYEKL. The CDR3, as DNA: TGCGCCAGCAGCCAGGCCCCCGGGGGGGCGTTGGAGCAGTTCTTC. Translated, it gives CASSQAPGGALEQFF.

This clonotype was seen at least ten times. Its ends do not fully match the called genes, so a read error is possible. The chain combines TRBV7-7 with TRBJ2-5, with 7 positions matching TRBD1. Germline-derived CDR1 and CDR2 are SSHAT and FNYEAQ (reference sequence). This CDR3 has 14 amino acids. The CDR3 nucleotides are TGTGCTAGCAGCCTGACAGGGCTTGGGGAGACCCAGTACTTC. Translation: CASSLTGLGETQYF.

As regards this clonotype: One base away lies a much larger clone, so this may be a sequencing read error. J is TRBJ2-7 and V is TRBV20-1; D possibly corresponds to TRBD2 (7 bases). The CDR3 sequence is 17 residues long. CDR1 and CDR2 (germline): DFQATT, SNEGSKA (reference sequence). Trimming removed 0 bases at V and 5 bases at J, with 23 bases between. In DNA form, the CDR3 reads TGCAGTGCTAGAGATCTCTCGAGGGGACCGGGGGGCGACGAGCAGTACTTC. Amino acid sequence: CSARDLSRGPGGDEQYF.